This paragraph reports one T cell receptor (beta chain). The germline gives CDR1 MNHEY, CDR2 SMNVEV (reference sequence). The CDR3 contains 18 residues. J was trimmed by 2 bases and V by 5 bases; bases with no gene match: 9. This entry belongs to a study of blood T cell repertoires in COVID-19. On the study more broadly: In each case, the material was cDNA or gDNA derived from T cells, B-cell-depleted T cells, or PBMCs.

Study processing details: Estimated nucleated cell counts came from reference gene primer amplification. Sequencing was performed with immunoSEQ multiplex PCR; in TCRdb, only in-frame clones are kept and a portion is missing. V and J calls plus clone size are reproduced from that table; the DNA served to infer D and trimming. The table lists some 71,000 clones, 81% of them singletons. The sequence was obtained from a woman aged 70 to 79 with acute or convalescent COVID-19. This rearrangement joins TRBV27 to TRBJ2-6, with TRBD1 matching over 10 bases. The sample was peripheral blood. The CDR3, as DNA: TGTGCCAGCAGTGCTCCGGGACAGGGGATTCCTGGGGCCAACGTCCTGACTTTC. Its protein product is CASSAPGQGIPGANVLTF.